The present T cell receptor (beta chain) was sequenced within a study of T-cell memory formation after mild COVID-19. The CDR3 covers 16 residues. TCRdb called the 5' RACE reads again in MiXCR, with one record for every CDR3 protein. In the table there are around 300,000 distinct CDR3 sequences, 8.2% of which are singletons. This chain links TRBV21-1 with TRBJ2-7; TRBD1 is the table's D call, not checked against the DNA. TRBV21-1 is deemed a pseudogene. Sequencing used PBMCs or a T cell subset sorted from them (not recorded which). The receptor comes from a man aged 18 to 29 who had mild COVID-19 (a few samples of this study predate the infection). Cell type and time point are not known. CDR3 nucleotide sequence: TGTGCCAGCAGCAAAGATCCGGGACATCGACTTCACGAGCAGTACGTC. It codes for CASSKDPGHRLHEQYV.